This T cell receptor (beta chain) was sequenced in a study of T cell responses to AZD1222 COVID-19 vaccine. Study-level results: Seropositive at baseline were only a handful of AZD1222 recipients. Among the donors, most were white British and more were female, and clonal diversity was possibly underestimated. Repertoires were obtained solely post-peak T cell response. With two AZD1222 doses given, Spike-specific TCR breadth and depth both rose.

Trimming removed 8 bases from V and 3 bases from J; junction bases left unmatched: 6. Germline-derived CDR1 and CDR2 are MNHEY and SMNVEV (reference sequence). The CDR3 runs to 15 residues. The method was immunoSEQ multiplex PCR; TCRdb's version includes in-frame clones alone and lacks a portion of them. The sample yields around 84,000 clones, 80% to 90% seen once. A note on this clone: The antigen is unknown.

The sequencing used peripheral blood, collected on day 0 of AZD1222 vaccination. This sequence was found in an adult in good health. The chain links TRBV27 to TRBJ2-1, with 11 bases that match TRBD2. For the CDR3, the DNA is TGTGCCAGCCAAAAACTAGCGGGAGTCTACAATGAGCAGTTCTTC. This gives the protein CASQKLAGVYNEQFF.